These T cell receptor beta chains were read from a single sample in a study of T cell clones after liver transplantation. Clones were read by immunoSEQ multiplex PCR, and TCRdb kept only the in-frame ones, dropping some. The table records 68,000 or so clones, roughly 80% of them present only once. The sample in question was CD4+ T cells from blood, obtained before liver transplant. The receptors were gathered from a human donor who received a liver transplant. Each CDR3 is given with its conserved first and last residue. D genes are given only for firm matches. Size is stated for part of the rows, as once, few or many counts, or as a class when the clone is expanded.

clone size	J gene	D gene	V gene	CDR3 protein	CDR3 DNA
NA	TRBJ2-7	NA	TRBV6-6	CASSYGLGSDEQYF	TGTGCCAGCAGTTACGGCCTAGGGAGCGACGAGCAGTACTTC
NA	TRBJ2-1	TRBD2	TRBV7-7	CASSLMLADYNEQFF	TGTGCTAGCAGCTTGATGCTAGCGGATTACAATGAGCAGTTCTTC
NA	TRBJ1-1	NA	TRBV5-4	CASSPSWVGAEAFF	TGTGCCAGCAGCCCTAGCTGGGTGGGGGCTGAAGCTTTCTTT
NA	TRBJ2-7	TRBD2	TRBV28	CASSSLSSGKVGEQYF	TGTGCCAGCAGTTCCCTTTCTAGCGGGAAGGTCGGCGAGCAGTACTTC
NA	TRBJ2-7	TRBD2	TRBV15	CATSRELPRLAGFEQYF	TGTGCCACCAGCAGAGAACTCCCCCGACTAGCGGGATTCGAGCAGTACTTC
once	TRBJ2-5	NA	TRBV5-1	CASSLVSGVEETQYF	TGCGCCAGCAGCTTGGTATCGGGAGTTGAGGAGACCCAGTACTTC
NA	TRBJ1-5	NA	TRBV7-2	CASSLADSLYQPQHF	TGTGCCAGCAGCTTAGCTGACAGTCTCTATCAGCCCCAGCATTTT
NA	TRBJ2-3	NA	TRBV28	CASSLPPDTQYF	TGTGCCAGCAGTTTGCCTCCAGATACGCAGTATTTT
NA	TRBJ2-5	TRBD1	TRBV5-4	CASSSGGLETQYF	TGTGCCAGCAGTTCAGGGGGCTTAGAGACCCAGTACTTC
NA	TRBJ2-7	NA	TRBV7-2	CASSLSTRGGSYEQYF	TGTGCCAGCAGCTTATCAACCCGAGGGGGCTCCTACGAGCAGTACTTC
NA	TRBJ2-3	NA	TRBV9	CASTTSGRYGADTQYF	TGTGCCAGCACCACCTCCGGAAGGTACGGCGCAGATACGCAGTATTTT